This TCR beta chain was identified during a study of T cells after yellow fever vaccination. Many counts were recorded for this clonotype. TCRdb recomputed calls from the 5' RACE reads with MiXCR, one row per CDR3 protein. This table holds about 120,000 distinct CDR3 sequences, approximately 8.4% found once. This TCR was sampled from a man aged 30 to 39 who received the YFV17D yellow fever vaccine. This material consisted of CD8+ T cells sorted from PBMCs, taken 45 days after the yellow fever booster vaccination.

The CDR3 sequence is CASSYFPGHGSGELFF. DNA for the CDR3: TGTGCCAGCAGCTATTTCCCGGGACACGGGTCCGGGGAGCTGTTTTTT. The chain links TRBV5-5 to TRBJ2-2; maybe TRBD1 (6 bases). The length of the CDR3 is 16 residues. Trimming shortened V by 3 bases and J by 6 bases, and 18 bases separated the two germline ends. Germline V CDR1 and CDR2: SGHKS, YYEKEE (reference sequence).